This passage covers 23 T cell receptor beta chains from one sample sequenced in a study of cytomegalovirus exposure and HLA in healthy donors. It was with 60 Vbeta and 13 Jbeta primers that the PCR ran. Using immunoSEQ multiplex PCR, the repertoire was profiled, and TCRdb retains in-frame clones only, with some absent. The sample consists of more than 130,000 clones, around 82% of them appearing once. What was sequenced was PBMCs. Receptor source: a man between 35 and 55 years old in good health and CMV-seropositive.

The chain joins TRBV27 to TRBJ2-5; unclear D gene. V lost 4 bases and J lost 4, with 10 bases in between. CDR1 and CDR2 from the germline V gene are MNHEY and SMNVEV (reference sequence). The CDR3 runs to 13 residues. The CDR3 DNA sequence: TGTGCCAGCAGTTCCCTTGTTCGAGAGACCCAGTACTTC. It specifies CASSSLVRETQYF.

This clone was recorded only once. The V gene is TRBV2, the J gene TRBJ2-7, with 7 bases identical to TRBD2. Germline CDR1 and CDR2: SNHLY and FYNNEI. The CDR3 sequence is 15 residues long. V shed 4 bases and J 4 bases; nucleotides not matched to a gene: 10. DNA of the CDR3: TGTGCCAGCAGTGCGGTTAGCGGGTTGGGTTACGAGCAGTACTTC. This encodes CASSAVSGLGYEQYF.

A few counts support this clone. V gene TRBV11-3 combines with J gene TRBJ2-5; the D gene is possibly TRBD2 (6 bases). The V and J ends lost 3 bases and 5 bases respectively, with 16 bases between them. This CDR3 is built from 15 residues. Germline CDR1 SGHNT, CDR2 YENEEA. In DNA form, the CDR3 reads TGTGCCAGCAGCTTCGCAGCGGAGGGCCAGGAGACCCAGTACTTC. This encodes CASSFAAEGQETQYF. The full variable domain, completed using reference TRBV11-3 and TRBJ2-5, is EAGVVQSPRYKIIEKKQPVAFWCNPISGHNTLYWYLQNLGQGPELLIRYENEEAVDDSQLPKDRFSAERLKGVDSTLKIQPAELGDSAVYLCASSFAAEGQETQYFGPGTRLLVL.

In its sample, this clone was seen once. The rearrangement links TRBV28 to TRBJ1-2; 7 bases are a match to TRBD1. Germline CDR1 reads MDHEN; CDR2 reads SYDVKM. Trimming took 2 bases from V and 7 from J; bases not matched to a gene: 1. The CDR3 is made up of 12 amino acids. Written as DNA, the CDR3 is TGTGCCAGCAGTTTACCAGGGGGTGGCTACACCTTC. As protein: CASSLPGGGYTF.

The J gene is TRBJ1-2, the V gene TRBV4-2; 7 bases are shared with TRBD1. CDR1 and CDR2 from the germline V gene are LGHNA and YNFKEQ. The CDR3 is 18 residues long. After removal of 5 bases from V and 2 bases from J, the junction contained 17 bases not matched to a gene. The CDR3 DNA reads TGTGCCAGCAGCGCGCCTGGGACAGTCAATAAAGGCAACTATGGCTACACCTTC. Protein product: CASSAPGTVNKGNYGYTF.

The gene calls are TRBV5-4 and TRBJ1-1; a weak D match, TRBD1 (5 bases). CDR1 and CDR2 (germline): SGHNT, YYREEE (reference sequence). CDR3 length: 14 amino acids. V gave up 0 bases and J gave up 1 base, with 7 bases separating them. The CDR3 reads CASSLGGPNTEAFF. The CDR3 region has the DNA TGTGCCAGCAGCTTGGGGGGCCCGAACACTGAAGCTTTCTTT.

The rearrangement joins TRBV19 to TRBJ2-7; 9 positions agree with TRBD1. This CDR3 is 15 amino acids long. The V segment lost 1 base and the J segment 4 bases; nucleotides outside the gene matches: 5. The germline V gene encodes CDR1 LNHDA and CDR2 SQIVND (reference sequence). CDR3 sequence reads: CASSIAQGAQYEQYF. The CDR3 nucleotides read TGTGCCAGTAGTATAGCACAGGGGGCGCAGTACGAGCAGTACTTC.

The chain uses TRBV7-2 and TRBJ2-1; tentative D call: TRBD1 (5 bases). The germline CDR1 and CDR2 sequences are SGHTA and FQGNSA. Trimming removed 2 bases at V and 1 base at J, with 15 bases between. The CDR3 is made up of 17 amino acids. The CDR3 protein is CASSLRGKSASYNEQFF. The CDR3 nucleotides are TGTGCCAGCAGCTTAAGGGGTAAGTCTGCTTCCTACAATGAGCAGTTCTTC.

The chain recombines TRBV29-1 with TRBJ2-1; tentatively, D is TRBD2 (5 bases). V lost 8 bases and J 11 bases, leaving 19 bases between the germline ends. CDR1 and CDR2 (germline): SQVTM, ANQGSEA. The length of the CDR3 is 12 residues. CDR3 sequence: CSLEGSAGKQFF. As DNA, the CDR3 is TGCAGCCTCGAAGGTAGCGCTGGTAAGCAGTTCTTC.

This sequence joins TRBV7-8 and TRBJ2-4; 9 nucleotides align to TRBD2. The germline V gene encodes CDR1 SGHVS and CDR2 FQNEAQ. CDR3 size: 22 residues. The V gene end was trimmed by 1 base and the J gene end by 0 bases; junction bases not matched to a gene: 19. The CDR3 nucleotides read TGTGCCAGCAGCTTAGGAAGGGGCGGGAGGGCGGGACTACTACTAGCCAAAAACATTCAGTACTTC. Its translation: CASSLGRGGRAGLLLAKNIQYF.

In this sample, this clone turned up once. This chain links TRBV6-5 with TRBJ1-3, with D possibly matching TRBD1 (5 bases). The CDR3 sequence is 15 residues long. Germline V CDR1 and CDR2: MNHEY, SVGAGI. V dropped 5 bases and J dropped 5 bases, with 16 bases sitting between them. The CDR3 here is CASSPRGGERNTIYF. Here the CDR3 DNA reads TGTGCCAGCAGTCCCCGGGGAGGGGAAAGAAACACCATATATTTT.

This clone was recorded a few times. The CDR3 DNA is TGCGCCAGCAGCTTGGGATCCCGGACAGGTACGGCCTACACCTTC. It specifies CASSLGSRTGTAYTF. The rearrangement uses TRBV5-1 and TRBJ1-2, with 7 bases that match TRBD1. CDR3 length: 15 amino acids. V dropped 0 bases and J dropped 10; count of bases not matched to a gene: 12. The germline V gene encodes CDR1 SGHRS and CDR2 YFSETQ. Looking up the rest from reference TRBV5-1 and TRBJ1-2 gives the full variable domain: KAGVTQTPRYLIKTRGQQVTLSCSPISGHRSVSWYQQTPGQGLQFLFEYFSETQRNKGNFPGRFSGRQFSNSRSEMNVSTLELGDSALYLCASSLGSRTGTAYTFGSGTRLTVV.

The chain is built from TRBV2 and TRBJ2-5; TRBD1 matches 9 bases. CDR1 SNHLY and CDR2 FYNNEI come from the germline V gene. This CDR3 is built from 14 residues. Unmatched junction bases numbered 3, after V lost 3 bases and J lost 4 bases. This CDR3 reads CASSEDRGGETQYF. CDR3 DNA: TGTGCCAGCAGTGAGGACAGGGGAGGAGAGACCCAGTACTTC.

The rearrangement uses TRBV7-3 and TRBJ2-3, with 10 bases identical to TRBD2. CDR3 length: 16 residues. J gave up 5 bases and V 2 bases, and 7 bases lay outside the gene matches. CDR1 and CDR2 from the germline V gene are SGHTA and FQGTGA. CDR3 sequence: CASSLGLAGVLDTQYF. The CDR3, as DNA: TGTGCCAGCAGCTTAGGGCTAGCGGGAGTTTTAGATACGCAGTATTTT.

The rearrangement links TRBV30 to TRBJ2-3, with 7 nucleotides matching TRBD2. CDR3 length equals 12 residues. The germline V gene encodes CDR1 GTSNPN and CDR2 SVGIG (reference sequence). V was pared by 2 bases and J by 6 bases, with 2 bases of the junction left unmatched. The CDR3 bases are TGTGCCTGGAGTACTAGCGTCGATACGCAGTATTTT. Translated: CAWSTSVDTQYF.

In DNA, the CDR3 is TGCGCCAGCAGCTTGGTAGGACAGGGGGATGAGCAGTTCTTC. Protein sequence: CASSLVGQGDEQFF. The J gene is TRBJ2-1, the V gene TRBV5-1, with 10 positions matching TRBD1. With 0 bases clipped from V and 8 bases from J, the junction kept 2 bases outside the gene matches. The CDR3 extends over 14 amino acids. The germline V gene has CDR1 SGHRS and CDR2 YFSETQ.

This sequence joins TRBV5-1 and TRBJ1-1, with 10 nucleotides matching TRBD1. Germline V gives CDR1 SGHRS, CDR2 YFSETQ. The CDR3 sequence is 16 residues long. V trimming: 2 bases; J trimming: 0 bases; junction bases outside the gene matches: 4. This CDR3 reads CASSFGTGAMNTEAFF. The CDR3 region has the DNA TGCGCCAGCAGCTTTGGGACAGGGGCCATGAACACTGAAGCTTTCTTT. Filled out from reference TRBV5-1 and TRBJ1-1, the complete variable domain reads KAGVTQTPRYLIKTRGQQVTLSCSPISGHRSVSWYQQTPGQGLQFLFEYFSETQRNKGNFPGRFSGRQFSNSRSEMNVSTLELGDSALYLCASSFGTGAMNTEAFFGQGTRLTVV.

V usage is TRBV6-5 and J usage is TRBJ1-1, with D uncertain. In germline, CDR1 is MNHEY, CDR2 SVGAGI. This CDR3 contains 13 residues. V lost 5 bases to trimming and J lost 1 base, with 8 bases between them. The DNA of the CDR3 is TGTGCCAGCAGTAACACCCCGAACACTGAAGCTTTCTTT. Its protein product is CASSNTPNTEAFF.

This clone has just one count. The rearrangement links TRBV5-4 to TRBJ2-7; weak D call: TRBD1 (5 bases). The CDR3 has 13 amino acids. V dropped 0 bases and J dropped 7 bases, with 11 bases sitting between them. CDR1 is SGHNT, CDR2 YYREEE, per germline (reference sequence). The CDR3 sequence: CASSLGATGEQYF. The CDR3 DNA reads TGTGCCAGCAGCTTGGGGGCCACAGGTGAGCAGTACTTC.

The gene calls are TRBV6-7 and TRBJ2-5; 7 bases align to TRBD1. TRBV6-7 is an ORF; its function is uncertain. The CDR3 is made up of 18 amino acids. With 2 bases clipped from V and 5 bases from J, the junction kept 17 bases outside the gene matches. Here the CDR3 reads CASSYRNRDSPSWETQYF. As DNA, the CDR3 is TGTGCCAGCAGTTACCGGAACCGGGACAGTCCTTCGTGGGAGACCCAGTACTTC.

This clone was seen more than once but under ten times. J is TRBJ2-7 and V is TRBV7-2; 12 positions agree with TRBD2. Germline values: CDR1 SGHTA, CDR2 FQGNSA. The CDR3 length is 15 residues. V was pared by 5 bases and J by 3 bases, with 5 bases of the junction left unmatched. CDR3: CASSLWTSGIYEQYF. CDR3 DNA sequence: TGTGCCAGCAGCCTTTGGACTAGCGGGATCTACGAGCAGTACTTC.

This chain uses TRBV27 with TRBJ2-3, with D tentatively TRBD1 (7 bases). From germline, CDR1 is MNHEY and CDR2 SMNVEV (reference sequence). The CDR3 totals 15 residues. Trimming removed 6 bases at V and 6 bases at J, with 19 bases between. The CDR3 DNA reads TGTGCCAGCAGGTCCACAGGGGCGGCGGGGGATACGCAGTATTTT. Its translation is CASRSTGAAGDTQYF.

This chain uses TRBV1 with TRBJ1-2; the table's D call, TRBD1, has no DNA check behind it. TRBV1 is flagged as a pseudogene. CDR3 length equals 16 residues. The CDR3 sequence: CTSSQDSGQRNYGYTF. The CDR3 DNA is TGCACCAGCAGCCAAGATTCGGGACAGAGGAACTATGGCTACACCTTC.